This record looks at one T cell receptor beta chain sequence and its context. The antigen is unknown. Depth targeted 1 in 200,000 to 1 in 1 million T cells, averaging around 9.5x coverage per clonotype. Only in-frame clones appear in the TCRdb table, and some are missing; sequencing was by immunoSEQ multiplex PCR. The sample yields about 160,000 clones, 88% seen once. The sample is drawn from a study of cytotoxic CD8 clonotypes in ibrutinib-treated CLL. For the study at large: Responses: around 24 partial, 2 complete; after median approximately 70 months, 14 stayed remitted, approximately twelve progressed.

General study results and limits: Sampling times, which were not matched between the groups, differed between sustained-remission patients and progressing patients. Clonality correlated strongly with circulating CD8+ T cells and exceeded age-matched healthy donors at baseline.

The V and J ends lost 4 bases and 0 bases respectively, with 7 bases between them. From germline, CDR1 is SGHDN and CDR2 FVKESK. This CDR3 region has 13 residues. This specimen consisted of PBMCs, obtained at disease progression, from a patient treated with ibrutinib. The chain combines TRBV14 with TRBJ2-7, with D unresolved. This TCR was sampled from a human donor with chronic lymphocytic leukemia. CDR3 coding DNA: TGTGCCAGCAGCCCGCGGTCCTCCTACGAGCAGTACTTC. This translates into CASSPRSSYEQYF.